The 13 T cell receptor beta chains below were found in one sample sequenced in a study of blood T cell repertoires in COVID-19. TCRdb's copy holds only in-frame clones and misses some; the assay was immunoSEQ multiplex PCR. The sample yields under 200,000 clones, approximately 91% seen once. Specimen: peripheral blood. Source of these receptors: a man younger than 35 with COVID-19, enrolled during active disease.

The rearrangement links TRBV7-7 to TRBJ2-5; TRBD2 agrees at 9 bases. This CDR3 comprises 17 residues. Germline trimming cut 1 base from V and 1 base from J; bases unmatched to any gene: 7. Per the germline V gene, CDR1 is SSHAT and CDR2 is FNYEAQ (reference sequence). The CDR3 region is CASSLGGTSPLQETQYF. The CDR3 nucleotides are TGTGCCAGCAGCTTAGGGGGGACTAGCCCTCTCCAAGAGACCCAGTACTTC.

The genes are TRBV9 and TRBJ1-5; 9 bases fit TRBD1. V shed 3 bases and J 5 bases; nucleotides not matched to a gene: 6. CDR3 length equals 15 residues. Germline lookup yields CDR1 SGDLS and CDR2 YYNGEE. CDR3 coding DNA: TGTGCCAGCAGCGCTGGACAGGGGCGGTATCAGCCCCAGCATTTT. Translated, it gives CASSAGQGRYQPQHF.

This clone was recorded once. The chain joins TRBV7-2 to TRBJ2-7; a weak D match, TRBD1 (5 bases). Germline V gene lookup returns CDR1 SGHTA and CDR2 FQGNSA. Trimming cost V 1 base and J 10 bases, with 17 bases left between them. The CDR3 extends over 14 amino acids. CDR3 sequence reads: CASSLDGAPKGQYF. The CDR3, as DNA: TGTGCCAGCAGCTTAGATGGGGCACCTAAGGGCCAGTACTTC.

The J gene is TRBJ2-7, the V gene TRBV28; 7 bases are a match to TRBD1. The CDR3 has 14 amino acids. Germline V lookup: CDR1 MDHEN, CDR2 SYDVKM. V lost 7 bases and J lost 3; bases outside the gene matches: 9. The chain's CDR3 is CASIVGGQNYEQYF. CDR3 bases: TGTGCCAGCATCGTTGGGGGACAGAACTACGAGCAGTACTTC.

The chain joins TRBV28 to TRBJ2-3, with D maybe TRBD2 (5 bases). Germline CDR1 reads MDHEN; CDR2 reads SYDVKM. Trimming cost V 3 bases and J 2 bases, with 12 bases left between them. The CDR3 consists of 15 residues. CDR3 coding DNA: TGTGCCAGCAGTTTCGAGGGCAGGCCCACAGATACGCAGTATTTT. Amino acid sequence: CASSFEGRPTDTQYF.

The chain combines TRBV21-1 with TRBJ2-2; the table assigns TRBD1, which was not confirmed against the DNA. TRBV21-1 is a documented pseudogene. This CDR3 region has 17 residues. In DNA form, the CDR3 reads TGTGCCAGCAGCAAAGTAAAGCAGGGCCAGAACACCGGGGAGCTGTTTTTT. Residues: CASSKVKQGQNTGELFF.

This sequence joins TRBV7-9 and TRBJ1-2; 7 nucleotides match TRBD1. CDR3 size: 14 residues. CDR1 is SEHNR and CDR2 is FQNEAQ in the germline V gene (reference sequence). V shed 3 bases and J 2 bases; nucleotides not matched to a gene: 3. CDR3 in amino acids: CASSFTGANYGYTF. The CDR3 DNA reads TGTGCCAGCAGCTTCACAGGGGCCAACTATGGCTACACCTTC.

V gene TRBV27 combines with J gene TRBJ1-6, with 11 bases matching TRBD1. The CDR3 length is 19 residues. Trimming at V came to 1 base and at J to 3 bases, leaving 8 bases not matched to a gene. The germline gives CDR1 MNHEY, CDR2 SMNVEV (reference sequence). The CDR3 nucleotides read TGTGCCAGCAGTTTATTCTTAAGGACAGGGGGCAGCTATAATTCACCCCTCCACTTT. This sequence encodes CASSLFLRTGGSYNSPLHF.

The gene calls are TRBV29-1 and TRBJ2-1; perhaps TRBD2 as D (5 bases). The CDR3 covers 14 residues. V lost 5 bases to trimming and J lost 7 bases, with 18 bases between them. Germline CDR1 SQVTM, CDR2 ANQGSEA. For the CDR3, the DNA is TGCAGCGTTTTAGGCGTACTAGGAAGGAATGAGCAGTTCTTC. Protein sequence: CSVLGVLGRNEQFF.

The chain recombines TRBV5-6 with TRBJ2-1; D ambiguous. Trimming left V 0 bases short and J 6 bases short, with 13 bases between. The CDR3 is made up of 15 amino acids. From germline, CDR1 is SGHDT and CDR2 YYEEEE. The chain's CDR3 is CASSLGSFTRNEQFF. The DNA for the CDR3 is TGTGCCAGCAGCTTGGGTAGCTTTACGCGCAATGAGCAGTTCTTC.

This chain joins TRBV7-2 and TRBJ2-7; D unclear. This CDR3 is built from 12 residues. CDR1 SGHTA and CDR2 FQGNSA come from the germline V gene. V was pared by 4 bases and J by 3 bases, with 7 bases between. CDR3 in amino acids: CASSSYGYEQYF. Written as DNA, the CDR3 is TGTGCCAGCAGCTCATACGGCTACGAGCAGTACTTC.

The chain uses TRBV29-1 and TRBJ1-2, with D possibly being TRBD1 (6 bases). V gave up 3 bases and J gave up 8 bases, with 10 bases separating them. There are 11 residues in the CDR3. Per germline, CDR1 SQVTM and CDR2 ANQGSEA. In DNA form, the CDR3 reads TGCAGCGTTGATCCCCAGGGGGGCTACACCTTC. This codes for CSVDPQGGYTF.

CDR3 amino acids: CAIGAGEREKLFF. Here the CDR3 DNA reads TGTGCCATCGGGGCAGGGGAGCGTGAAAAACTGTTTTTT. V and J are TRBV10-3 and TRBJ1-4; D is possibly TRBD1 (6 bases). The germline CDR1 and CDR2 sequences are ENHRY and SYGVKD. V lost 8 bases and J 7 bases, leaving 14 bases between the germline ends. The CDR3 is made up of 13 amino acids.